This entry is about one T cell receptor (beta chain). As yet, its antigen is unknown. As to time point: persistent/refractory GD, antithyroid drugs over 5 years with positive TRAb. From RNA extracted from PBMCs, the TCR library was made. This record belongs to a study of regulatory T cells in long-lasting Graves disease. Study results and caveats: Small numbers of samples may have cut accuracy. A greater number of public clonotypes (approximately 2,500) was shared by persistent patients than by new patients (roughly 880).

To make TCR beta libraries, researchers used iRepertoire HTBI primers and Arm-PCR of CDR3 regions. From the multiplex PCR reads, TCRdb called clonotypes with MiXCR, one entry per CDR3 protein. The sample includes roughly 500,000 distinct CDR3 sequences, less than 25% seen only once; the top ten take 7% to 10%. The source is a female donor with Graves disease. The specimen was peripheral blood mononuclear cells (PBMCs), collected when the disease was refractory, from a patient treated with antithyroid drugs.

CDR3 in amino acids: CASSYSKGWYQETQYF. The DNA for the CDR3 is TGTGCCAGCAGTTACTCAAAAGGCTGGTACCAAGAGACCCAGTACTTC. This rearrangement joins TRBV6-2 or TRBV6-3 to TRBJ2-5; unclear D gene. V lost 0 bases and J lost 0, with 11 bases in between. The CDR3 is 16 amino acids. Per the germline V gene, CDR1 is MNHEY and CDR2 is SVGEGT.